These 25 T cell receptor beta chains came from one sample sequenced in a study of T cell responses to AZD1222 COVID-19 vaccine. Sequencing was performed with immunoSEQ multiplex PCR; in TCRdb, only in-frame clones are kept and a portion is missing. This repertoire shows fewer than 100,000 clones, 70% to 90% found once; its top ten account for approximately 10%. Sequencing was performed on peripheral blood, taken 28 days after the second AZD1222 dose. These receptors all stem from an adult who received the AZD1222 COVID-19 vaccine.

The chain couples TRBV28 to TRBJ1-6; D is possibly TRBD1 (6 bases). V lost 2 bases and J 0 bases, leaving 17 bases between the germline ends. This CDR3 has 19 amino acids. Germline V gene lookup returns CDR1 MDHEN and CDR2 SYDVKM. The CDR3 region is CASSLVVYGGPSYNSPLHF. The CDR3 DNA reads TGTGCCAGCAGTTTAGTGGTGTATGGGGGGCCCTCCTATAATTCACCCCTCCACTTT.

The gene calls are TRBV4-1 and TRBJ1-1; tentatively, D is TRBD1 (6 bases). CDR1 is MGHRA, CDR2 YSYEKL, per germline. This CDR3 spans 14 amino acids. The ends were cut back, 2 bases at V and 5 bases at J, with 12 bases in the middle. CDR3 protein: CASSQNRVGTEAFF. CDR3 coding DNA: TGCGCCAGCAGCCAAAACAGGGTTGGGACTGAAGCTTTCTTT.

The V and J genes are TRBV6-2 or TRBV6-3 and TRBJ2-7; tentatively, D is TRBD2 (7 bases). With 0 bases removed from V and 4 bases from J, the gap between germline ends came to 19 bases. The CDR3 covers 17 residues. The germline gives CDR1 MNHEY, CDR2 SVGEGT. The DNA of the CDR3 is TGTGCCAGCAGTTACTCGAAGGGAGGGGGTAATTTTTACGAGCAGTACTTC. Residues: CASSYSKGGGNFYEQYF.

This chain uses TRBV2 with TRBJ2-1; 8 positions match TRBD2. Germline CDR1 and CDR2: SNHLY and FYNNEI. This CDR3 is built from 14 residues. V shed 7 bases and J 8 bases; nucleotides not matched to a gene: 10. The DNA for the CDR3 is TGTGCCAGCACGAGTAATAGCGGGGCTGATGAGCAGTTCTTC. It encodes CASTSNSGADEQFF.

V gene TRBV28 combines with J gene TRBJ1-2, with unresolved D. Germline CDR1 MDHEN, CDR2 SYDVKM. The CDR3 contains 13 residues. V lost 6 bases and J 3 bases, leaving 11 bases between the germline ends. DNA of the CDR3: TGTGCCAGCAGCCCCAGCGAGTACTATGGCTACACCTTC. This encodes CASSPSEYYGYTF.

J is TRBJ1-4 and V is TRBV13, with D tentatively TRBD1 (5 bases). Trimming left V 5 bases short and J 3 bases short, with 13 bases between. CDR3 length equals 15 residues. Germline V gene sequence: CDR1 PRHDT, CDR2 FYEKMQ (reference sequence). For the CDR3, the DNA is TGTGCCAGCAGCCCCCGTGCAGGGTCTAATGAAAAACTGTTTTTT. Translating it yields CASSPRAGSNEKLFF.

The chain combines TRBV24-1 with TRBJ2-1, with D maybe TRBD1 (6 bases). The V gene's germline CDR1 is KGHDR and CDR2 SFDVKD. There are 16 residues in the CDR3. Trimming removed 7 bases from V and 0 bases from J, with 15 bases in between. CDR3 residues: CATSDRHSYSYNEQFF. Written as DNA, the CDR3 is TGTGCCACCAGCGACAGGCACAGCTACTCCTACAATGAGCAGTTCTTC.

The table lists this clone with a few counts. The chain combines TRBV7-8 with TRBJ2-3; weak D call: TRBD1 (6 bases). Looked up from germline, CDR1 is SGHVS and CDR2 is FQNEAQ. The CDR3 consists of 17 residues. The germline V and J ends were trimmed by 5 bases and 1 base, with 19 bases remaining between them. This CDR3 is CASSNPPPGQRTDTQYF. The CDR3 DNA is TGTGCCAGCAGCAACCCTCCGCCGGGACAACGCACAGATACGCAGTATTTT.

The genes are TRBV7-3 and TRBJ2-1; 13 bases map to TRBD2. V shed 3 bases and J 9 bases; nucleotides not matched to a gene: 5. Germline CDR1 reads SGHTA; CDR2 reads FQGTGA. The CDR3 covers 15 residues. CDR3 region: CASSLTSGGRSEQFF. CDR3 bases: TGTGCCAGCAGCTTGACTAGCGGGGGGAGAAGTGAGCAGTTCTTC.

This rearrangement joins TRBV3-1 (or the pseudogene TRBV3-2) to TRBJ2-2; 13 positions agree with TRBD2. The J segment lost 3 bases and the V segment lost 5 bases, leaving 6 bases of the junction unmatched. CDR3 length: 17 residues. Germline lookup yields CDR1 LGHDT and CDR2 YNNKEL (reference sequence). The CDR3 protein is CASSNGLAGEYTGELFF. The CDR3 nucleotides are TGTGCCAGCAGCAACGGACTAGCGGGGGAGTACACCGGGGAGCTGTTTTTT.

This sequence joins TRBV11-1 and TRBJ1-5, with D unresolved. Per the germline V gene, CDR1 is SGHAT and CDR2 is FQDESV (reference sequence). CDR3 size: 13 residues. The V gene lost 0 bases and the J gene lost 4 bases, with 4 bases spanning the gap. This CDR3 reads CASSLAVNQPQHF. CDR3 DNA: TGTGCCAGCAGCTTAGCGGTGAATCAGCCCCAGCATTTT. Drawing the rest from reference TRBV11-1 and TRBJ1-5, the complete variable domain is EAEVAQSPRYKITEKSQAVAFWCDPISGHATLYWYRQILGQGPELLVQFQDESVVDDSQLPKDRFSAERLKGVDSTLKIQPAELGDSAMYLCASSLAVNQPQHFGDGTRLSIL.

This chain links TRBV7-3 with TRBJ2-7; TRBD1 matches 10 bases. The germline gives CDR1 SGHTA, CDR2 FQGTGA. V lost 5 bases, J lost 7 bases, and 11 bases stayed unmatched. CDR3 size: 15 residues. The CDR3 protein is CASSISGQGLREQYF. CDR3 DNA: TGTGCCAGCAGCATCTCGGGACAGGGGCTTAGAGAGCAGTACTTC.

Points on this clone: Additional DNA sequences in this sample encode the identical CDR3. The rearrangement joins TRBV6-5 to TRBJ1-3, with D perhaps TRBD1 (6 bases). V gave up 4 bases and J gave up 0 bases, with 10 bases separating them. The germline V gene has CDR1 MNHEY and CDR2 SVGAGI. The CDR3 is 15 residues long. CDR3 DNA: TGTGCCAGCAGTTTCGGGGGCCTCTCTGGAAACACCATATATTTT. Amino acid sequence: CASSFGGLSGNTIYF.

The chain recombines TRBV18 with TRBJ2-3; 8 positions agree with TRBD1. The V gene end was trimmed by 0 bases and the J gene end by 1 base; junction bases not matched to a gene: 0. This CDR3 has 15 residues. Germline V gene data show CDR1 as KGHSH and CDR2 as LQKENI. DNA for the CDR3: TGTGCCAGCTCACCACCGACAGGGGGCACAGATACGCAGTATTTT. This sequence encodes CASSPPTGGTDTQYF.

A note on this clone: Sequence at one end of the junction differs from germline and may be a read error. The gene calls are TRBV7-7 and TRBJ2-1; 16 bases align to TRBD2. CDR3 size: 17 residues. Germline V CDR1 and CDR2: SSHAT, FNYEAQ (reference sequence). The CDR3 is CASSPGTSGGAWNEQFF. The CDR3 region has the DNA TGTGCTAGCAGCCCTGGGACTAGCGGGGGGGCGTGGAATGAGCAGTTCTTC. Combining the CDR3 with reference TRBV7-7 and TRBJ2-1 gives the whole variable domain GAGVSQSPRYKVTKRGQDVTLRCDPISSHATLYWYQQALGQGPEFLTYFNYEAQPDKSGLPSDRFSAERPEGSISTLTIQRTEQRDSAMYRCASSPGTSGGAWNEQFFGPGTRLTVL.

J is TRBJ1-2 and V is TRBV7-8; D is uncertain. V was trimmed by 5 bases and J by 0 bases, leaving 19 bases between them. CDR3 length: 17 amino acids. Germline CDR1 is SGHVS and CDR2 is FQNEAQ. The CDR3 DNA reads as TGTGCCAGCAGCCAAAACAGCCCCGTAGGCTCTAACTATGGCTACACCTTC. Its protein is CASSQNSPVGSNYGYTF.

The V call is TRBV9, the J call TRBJ2-3; D not certain. There are 14 residues in the CDR3. Germline V gene sequence: CDR1 SGDLS, CDR2 YYNGEE. The V end lost 0 bases, the J end lost 1 base, and 6 bases lay between the germline ends. CDR3 coding DNA: TGTGCCAGCAGCGTAGAGGACGGCACAGATACGCAGTATTTT. Translated: CASSVEDGTDTQYF.

This sequence joins TRBV3-1 (or the pseudogene TRBV3-2) and TRBJ2-1; 8 bases fit TRBD2. Germline-derived CDR1 and CDR2 are LGHDT and YNNKEL (reference sequence). V shed 7 bases, J shed 0 bases, and the junction held 14 bases outside the gene matches. This CDR3 region has 18 residues. Here the CDR3 reads CASTRLAGSLSSYNEQFF. The DNA for the CDR3 is TGTGCCAGCACCCGATTAGCGGGGTCTCTGAGCTCCTACAATGAGCAGTTCTTC.

The chain links TRBV4-3 to TRBJ1-2; maybe TRBD1 (6 bases). Per germline, CDR1 LGHNA and CDR2 YSLEER. The CDR3 is made up of 15 amino acids. V was shortened by 1 base and J by 5 bases, with 14 bases between the two germline ends. The CDR3 protein is CASSQGAGGRYGYTF. The DNA of the CDR3 is TGCGCCAGCAGCCAAGGTGCGGGGGGCCGTTATGGCTACACCTTC.

This chain links TRBV15 with TRBJ2-3; TRBD2 agrees at 10 bases. From germline, CDR1 is LNHNV and CDR2 YYDKDF (reference sequence). Losses at the gene ends were 4 bases for V and 2 bases for J; bases not matched to a gene: 6. The CDR3 is 16 residues long. In DNA form, the CDR3 reads TGTGCCACCAGCACCTTAGCGGGGGGATTCACAGATACGCAGTATTTT. Its protein product is CATSTLAGGFTDTQYF.

The V gene is TRBV13, the J gene TRBJ2-2, with D possibly being TRBD2 (5 bases). The CDR3 totals 16 residues. Germline CDR1 reads PRHDT; CDR2 reads FYEKMQ (reference sequence). V was trimmed by 2 bases and J by 3 bases, leaving 13 bases between them. The CDR3 loop is CASSLSWRADTGELFF. The DNA for the CDR3 is TGTGCCAGCAGCTTATCCTGGCGGGCGGACACCGGGGAGCTGTTTTTT.

With respect to this clone: At one end, the junction sequence differs from germline, possibly due to a read error. The V call is TRBV7-7, the J call TRBJ1-3; D might be TRBD1 (5 bases). The CDR3 is made up of 16 amino acids. Germline lookup yields CDR1 SSHAT and CDR2 FNYEAQ (reference sequence). The CDR3 loop is CASSQEEGRGGNTIYF. The DNA for the CDR3 is TGTGCTAGCAGCCAAGAGGAAGGGAGGGGTGGAAACACCATATATTTT.

This chain links TRBV7-2 with TRBJ2-7; D perhaps matches TRBD2 (5 bases). Trimming left V 0 bases short and J 0 bases short, with 12 bases between. This CDR3 has 16 amino acids. CDR1 is SGHTA and CDR2 is FQGNSA in the germline V gene. The CDR3 region has the DNA TGTGCCAGCAGCTTAGCCCAGCCGGGAACCTCCTACGAGCAGTACTTC. Translating it yields CASSLAQPGTSYEQYF.

The rearrangement joins TRBV4-3 to TRBJ1-2, with TRBD1 matching over 7 bases. V shed 0 bases, J shed 8 bases, and the junction held 3 bases outside the gene matches. The germline CDR1 and CDR2 sequences are LGHNA and YSLEER. The CDR3 sequence is 13 residues long. CDR3 DNA: TGCGCCAGCAGCCAAGAGACAGGGTGGGGCTACACCTTC. Protein sequence: CASSQETGWGYTF.

The chain couples TRBV18 to TRBJ1-5; a possible D gene is TRBD1 (5 bases). In germline, CDR1 is KGHSH, CDR2 LQKENI. The CDR3 length is 16 residues. V was clipped by 3 bases and J by 2 bases, with 14 bases between them. The CDR3 coding sequence is TGTGCCAGCTCACCCGGGGGGAGGGTGGGCAATCAGCCCCAGCATTTT. The encoded protein is CASSPGGRVGNQPQHF. Using reference TRBV18 and TRBJ1-5 for the parts outside the CDR3, the full variable domain is NAGVMQNPRHLVRRRGQEARLRCSPMKGHSHVYWYRQLPEEGLKFMVYLQKENIIDESGMPKERFSAEFPKEGPSILRIQQVVRGDSAAYFCASSPGGRVGNQPQHFGDGTRLSIL.